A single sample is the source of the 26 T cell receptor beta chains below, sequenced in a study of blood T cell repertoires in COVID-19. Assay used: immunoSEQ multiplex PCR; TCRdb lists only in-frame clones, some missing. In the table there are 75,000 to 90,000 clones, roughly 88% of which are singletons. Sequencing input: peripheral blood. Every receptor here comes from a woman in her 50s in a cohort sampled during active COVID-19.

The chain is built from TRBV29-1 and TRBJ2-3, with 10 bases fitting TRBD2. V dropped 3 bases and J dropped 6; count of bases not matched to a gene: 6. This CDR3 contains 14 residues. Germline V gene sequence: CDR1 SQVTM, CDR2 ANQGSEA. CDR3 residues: CSVEASGRGDTQYF. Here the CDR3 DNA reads TGCAGCGTTGAGGCTAGCGGGAGAGGGGATACGCAGTATTTT.

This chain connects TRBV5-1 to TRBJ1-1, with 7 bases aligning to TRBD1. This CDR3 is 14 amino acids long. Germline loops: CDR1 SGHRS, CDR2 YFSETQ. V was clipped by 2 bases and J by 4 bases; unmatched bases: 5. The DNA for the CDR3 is TGCGCCAGCAGCTTTACAGGGGACAGCACTGAAGCTTTCTTT. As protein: CASSFTGDSTEAFF.

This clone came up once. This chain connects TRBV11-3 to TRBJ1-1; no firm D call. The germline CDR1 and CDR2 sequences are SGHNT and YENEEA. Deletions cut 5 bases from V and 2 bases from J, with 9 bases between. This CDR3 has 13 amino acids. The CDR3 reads CASSRQLNTEAFF. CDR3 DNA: TGTGCCAGCAGCCGACAACTTAACACTGAAGCTTTCTTT.

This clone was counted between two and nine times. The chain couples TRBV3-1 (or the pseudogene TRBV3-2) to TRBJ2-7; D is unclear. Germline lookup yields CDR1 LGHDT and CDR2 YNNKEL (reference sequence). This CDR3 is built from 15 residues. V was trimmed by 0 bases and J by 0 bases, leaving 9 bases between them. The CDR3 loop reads CASSQELMSSYEQYF. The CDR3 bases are TGTGCCAGCAGCCAAGAGCTTATGAGCTCCTACGAGCAGTACTTC.

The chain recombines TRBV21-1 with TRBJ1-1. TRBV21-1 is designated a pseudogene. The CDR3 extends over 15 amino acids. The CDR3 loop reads CASSKAGEGLTEAFF. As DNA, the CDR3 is TGTGCCAGCAGCAAAGCGGGGGAGGGACTCACTGAAGCTTTCTTT.

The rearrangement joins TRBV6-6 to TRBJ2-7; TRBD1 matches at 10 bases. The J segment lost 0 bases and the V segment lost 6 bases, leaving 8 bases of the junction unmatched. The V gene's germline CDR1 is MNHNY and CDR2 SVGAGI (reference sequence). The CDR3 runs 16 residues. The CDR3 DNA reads TGTGCCAGCAGAAGACAGGGGGCGGAGGACTCCTACGAGCAGTACTTC. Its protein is CASRRQGAEDSYEQYF.

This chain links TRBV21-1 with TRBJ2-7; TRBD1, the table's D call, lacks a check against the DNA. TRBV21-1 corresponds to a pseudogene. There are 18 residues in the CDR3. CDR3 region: CASSIGKVTGECSYEQYF. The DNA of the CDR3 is TGTGCCAGCAGCATAGGAAAGGTAACAGGGGAGTGTTCCTACGAGCAGTACTTC.

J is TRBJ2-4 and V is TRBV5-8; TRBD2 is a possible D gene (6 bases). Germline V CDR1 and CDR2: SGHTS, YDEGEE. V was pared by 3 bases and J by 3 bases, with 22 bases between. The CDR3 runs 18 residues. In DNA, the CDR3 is TGTGCCAGCAGCTCCCCCCCCTCCGGGAGCGGAGACAAAAACATTCAGTACTTC. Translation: CASSSPPSGSGDKNIQYF.

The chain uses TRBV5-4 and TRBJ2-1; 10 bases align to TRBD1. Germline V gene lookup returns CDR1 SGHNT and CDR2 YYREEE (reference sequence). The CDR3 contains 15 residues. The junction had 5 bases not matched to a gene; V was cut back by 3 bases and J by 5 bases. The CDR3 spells CASSWRQGANNEQFF. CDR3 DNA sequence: TGTGCCAGCAGCTGGAGACAGGGGGCTAACAATGAGCAGTTCTTC.

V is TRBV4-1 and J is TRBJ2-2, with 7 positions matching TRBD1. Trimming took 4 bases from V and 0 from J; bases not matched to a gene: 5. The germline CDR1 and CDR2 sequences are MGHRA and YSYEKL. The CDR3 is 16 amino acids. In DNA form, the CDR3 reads TGCGCCAGCAGCCCTAGGACAGGCCCGAACACCGGGGAGCTGTTTTTT. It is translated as CASSPRTGPNTGELFF.

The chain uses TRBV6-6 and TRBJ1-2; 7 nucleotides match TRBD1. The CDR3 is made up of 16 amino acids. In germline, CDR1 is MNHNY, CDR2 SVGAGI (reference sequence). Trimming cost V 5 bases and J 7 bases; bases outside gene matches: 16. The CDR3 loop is CASSRRQGEASSGYTF. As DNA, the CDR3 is TGTGCCAGCAGTCGAAGACAGGGTGAGGCTTCTAGTGGCTACACCTTC.

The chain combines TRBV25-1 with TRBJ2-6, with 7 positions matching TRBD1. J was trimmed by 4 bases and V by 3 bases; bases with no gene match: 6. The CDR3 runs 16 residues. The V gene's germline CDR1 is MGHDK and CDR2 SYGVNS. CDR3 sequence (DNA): TGTGCCAGCAGTGAGTGGGGACAGTCAGGGGCCAACGTCCTGACTTTC. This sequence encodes CASSEWGQSGANVLTF. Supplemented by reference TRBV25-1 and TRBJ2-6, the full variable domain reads EADIYQTPRYLVIGTGKKITLECSQTMGHDKMYWYQQDPGMELHLIHYSYGVNSTEKGDLSSESTVSRIRTEHFPLTLESARPSHTSQYLCASSEWGQSGANVLTFGAGSRLTVL.

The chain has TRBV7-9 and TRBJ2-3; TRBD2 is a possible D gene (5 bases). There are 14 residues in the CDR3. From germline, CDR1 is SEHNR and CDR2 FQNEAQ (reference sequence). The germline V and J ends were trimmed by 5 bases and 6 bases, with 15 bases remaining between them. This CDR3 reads CASSPVGEWDTQYF. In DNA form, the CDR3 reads TGTGCCAGCAGCCCCGTGGGAGAATGGGATACGCAGTATTTT.

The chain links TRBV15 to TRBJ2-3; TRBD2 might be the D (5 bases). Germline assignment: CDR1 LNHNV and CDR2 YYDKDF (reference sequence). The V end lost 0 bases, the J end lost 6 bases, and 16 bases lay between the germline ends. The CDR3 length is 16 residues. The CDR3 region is CATSRDLDFRADTQYF. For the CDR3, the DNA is TGTGCCACCAGCAGAGATTTGGACTTTCGGGCGGATACGCAGTATTTT.

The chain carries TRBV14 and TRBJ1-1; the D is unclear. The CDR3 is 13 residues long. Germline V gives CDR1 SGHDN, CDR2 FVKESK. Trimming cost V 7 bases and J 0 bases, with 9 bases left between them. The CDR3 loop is CASTVTVNTEAFF. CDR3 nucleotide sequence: TGTGCCAGCACCGTAACAGTGAACACTGAAGCTTTCTTT.

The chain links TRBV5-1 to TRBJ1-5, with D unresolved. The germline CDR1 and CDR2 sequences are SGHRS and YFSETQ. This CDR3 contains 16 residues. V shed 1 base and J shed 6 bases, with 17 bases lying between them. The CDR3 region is CASSLSPQDNGQPQHF. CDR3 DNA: TGCGCCAGCAGCTTGAGCCCCCAAGATAACGGTCAGCCCCAGCATTTT.

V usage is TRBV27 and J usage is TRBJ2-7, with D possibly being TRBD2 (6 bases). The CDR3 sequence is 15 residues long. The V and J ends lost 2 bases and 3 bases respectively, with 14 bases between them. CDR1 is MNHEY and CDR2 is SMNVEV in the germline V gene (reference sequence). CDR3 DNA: TGTGCCAGCAGTTTACGGGGGATGGGGAGCTACGAGCAGTACTTC. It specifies CASSLRGMGSYEQYF.

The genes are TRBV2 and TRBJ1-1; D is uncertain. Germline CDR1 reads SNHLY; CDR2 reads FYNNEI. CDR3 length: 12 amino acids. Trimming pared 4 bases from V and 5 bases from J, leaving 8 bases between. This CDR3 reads CASSVAATEAFF. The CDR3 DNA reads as TGTGCCAGCAGTGTGGCGGCTACTGAAGCTTTCTTT.

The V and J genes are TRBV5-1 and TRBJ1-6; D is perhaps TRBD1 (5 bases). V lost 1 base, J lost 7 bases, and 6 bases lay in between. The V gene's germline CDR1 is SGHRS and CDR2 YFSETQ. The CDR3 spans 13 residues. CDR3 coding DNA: TGCGCCAGCAGCTTGCAGGGAAATTCACCCCTCCACTTT. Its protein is CASSLQGNSPLHF.

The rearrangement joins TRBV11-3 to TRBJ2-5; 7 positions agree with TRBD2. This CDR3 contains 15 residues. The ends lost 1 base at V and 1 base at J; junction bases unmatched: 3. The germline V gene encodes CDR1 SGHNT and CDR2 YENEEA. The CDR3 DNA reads TGTGCCAGCAGCTTAGGGGCGGGGGTCCAAGAGACCCAGTACTTC. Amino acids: CASSLGAGVQETQYF.

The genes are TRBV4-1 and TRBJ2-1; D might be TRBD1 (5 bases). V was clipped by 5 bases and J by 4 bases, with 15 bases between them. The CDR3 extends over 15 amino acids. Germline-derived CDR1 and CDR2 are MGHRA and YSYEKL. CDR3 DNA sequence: TGCGCCAGCAGCTTACAGACAGTGGGGTACAATGAGCAGTTCTTC. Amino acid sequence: CASSLQTVGYNEQFF.

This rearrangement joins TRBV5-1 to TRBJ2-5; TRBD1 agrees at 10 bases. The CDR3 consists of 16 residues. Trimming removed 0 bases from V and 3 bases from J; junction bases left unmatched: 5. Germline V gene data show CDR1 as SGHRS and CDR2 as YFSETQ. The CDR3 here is CASSLVAGTGEETQYF. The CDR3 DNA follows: TGCGCCAGCAGCTTGGTCGCCGGGACAGGGGAAGAGACCCAGTACTTC.

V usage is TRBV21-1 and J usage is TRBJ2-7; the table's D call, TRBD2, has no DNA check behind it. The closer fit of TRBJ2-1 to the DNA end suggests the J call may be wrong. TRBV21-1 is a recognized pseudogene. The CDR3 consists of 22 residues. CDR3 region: CANSEHPRVPGLAWTLYNEQFF. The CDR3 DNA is TGTGCCAACTCGGAACACCCTCGAGTCCCGGGACTCGCCTGGACGCTGTACAATGAGCAGTTCTTC.

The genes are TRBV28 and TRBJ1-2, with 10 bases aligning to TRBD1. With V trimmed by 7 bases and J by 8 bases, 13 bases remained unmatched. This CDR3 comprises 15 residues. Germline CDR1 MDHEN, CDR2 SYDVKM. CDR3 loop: CASTSAGTGDMGYTF. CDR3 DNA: TGTGCCAGCACCTCAGCCGGGACAGGGGACATGGGCTACACCTTC.

The CDR3 is CASSILGVDSNQPQHF. As DNA, the CDR3 is TGTGCCAGTAGTATTCTAGGAGTCGATAGCAATCAGCCCCAGCATTTT. The V call is TRBV19, the J call TRBJ1-5; no clear D. This CDR3 region has 16 residues. Germline V lookup: CDR1 LNHDA, CDR2 SQIVND (reference sequence). Trimming took 3 bases from V and 0 from J, leaving 12 bases between them.

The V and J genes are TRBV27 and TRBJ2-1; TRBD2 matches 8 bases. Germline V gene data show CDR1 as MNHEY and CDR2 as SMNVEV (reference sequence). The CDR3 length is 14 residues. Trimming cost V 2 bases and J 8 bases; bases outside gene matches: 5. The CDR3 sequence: CASSLRGGTDEQFF. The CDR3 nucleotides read TGTGCCAGCAGTTTACGGGGGGGAACGGATGAGCAGTTCTTC.